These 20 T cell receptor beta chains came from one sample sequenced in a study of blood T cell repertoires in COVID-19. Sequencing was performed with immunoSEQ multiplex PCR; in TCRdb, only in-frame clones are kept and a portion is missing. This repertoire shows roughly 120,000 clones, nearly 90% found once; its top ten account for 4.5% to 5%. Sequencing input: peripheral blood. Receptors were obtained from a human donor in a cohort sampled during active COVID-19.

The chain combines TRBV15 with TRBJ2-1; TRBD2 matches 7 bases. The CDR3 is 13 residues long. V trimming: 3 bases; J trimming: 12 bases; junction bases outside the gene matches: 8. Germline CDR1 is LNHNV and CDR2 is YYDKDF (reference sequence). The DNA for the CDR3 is TGTGCCACCAGCAGGGAGACTAGCCCGCTGCAGTTCTTC. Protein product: CATSRETSPLQFF.

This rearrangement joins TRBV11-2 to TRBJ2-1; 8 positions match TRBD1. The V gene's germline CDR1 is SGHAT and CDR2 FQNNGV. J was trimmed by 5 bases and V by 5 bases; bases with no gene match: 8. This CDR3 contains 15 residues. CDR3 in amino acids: CASSGTGTGHNEQFF. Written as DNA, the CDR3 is TGTGCCAGCAGCGGGACCGGGACAGGACACAATGAGCAGTTCTTC. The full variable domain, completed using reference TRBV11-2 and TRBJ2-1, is EAGVAQSPRYKIIEKRQSVAFWCNPISGHATLYWYQQILGQGPKLLIQFQNNGVVDDSQLPKDRFSAERLKGVDSTLKIQPAKLEDSAVYLCASSGTGTGHNEQFFGPGTRLTVL.

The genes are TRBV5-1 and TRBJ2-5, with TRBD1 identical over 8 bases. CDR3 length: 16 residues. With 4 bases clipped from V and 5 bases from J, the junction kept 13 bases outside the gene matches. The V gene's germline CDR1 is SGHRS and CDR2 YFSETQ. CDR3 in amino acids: CASSLNQARGRETQYF. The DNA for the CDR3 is TGCGCCAGCAGCCTAAACCAGGCCAGGGGGCGGGAGACCCAGTACTTC.

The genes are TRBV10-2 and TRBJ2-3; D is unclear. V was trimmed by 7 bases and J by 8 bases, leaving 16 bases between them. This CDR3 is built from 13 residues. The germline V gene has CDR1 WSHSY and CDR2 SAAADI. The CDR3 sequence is CASTLERYGTQYF. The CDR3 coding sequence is TGCGCCAGCACCTTGGAGAGGTATGGTACGCAGTATTTT.

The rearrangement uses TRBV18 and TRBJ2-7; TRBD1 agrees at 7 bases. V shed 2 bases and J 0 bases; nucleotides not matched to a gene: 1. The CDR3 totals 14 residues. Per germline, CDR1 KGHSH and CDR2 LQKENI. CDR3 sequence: CASSPGTVSYEQYF. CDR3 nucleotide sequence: TGTGCCAGCTCACCAGGGACAGTCTCCTACGAGCAGTACTTC.

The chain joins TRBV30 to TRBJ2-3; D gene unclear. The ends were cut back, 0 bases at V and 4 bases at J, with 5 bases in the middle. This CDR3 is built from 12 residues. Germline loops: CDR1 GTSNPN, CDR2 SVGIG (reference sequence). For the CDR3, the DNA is TGTGCCTGGAGTGTCAGCGCAGATACGCAGTATTTT. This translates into CAWSVSADTQYF.

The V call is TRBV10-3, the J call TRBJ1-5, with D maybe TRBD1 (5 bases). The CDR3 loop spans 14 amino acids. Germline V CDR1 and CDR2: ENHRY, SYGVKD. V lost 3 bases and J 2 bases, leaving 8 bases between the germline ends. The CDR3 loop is CAISDGGGNQPQHF. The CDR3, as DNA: TGTGCCATCAGTGATGGGGGGGGCAATCAGCCCCAGCATTTT.

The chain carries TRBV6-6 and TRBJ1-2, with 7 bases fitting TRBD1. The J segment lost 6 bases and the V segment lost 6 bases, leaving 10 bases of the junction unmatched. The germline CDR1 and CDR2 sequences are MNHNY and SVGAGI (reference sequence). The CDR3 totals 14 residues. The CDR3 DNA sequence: TGTGCCAGCAGCCCCTCCGGGACAGCGGATGGCTACACCTTC. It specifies CASSPSGTADGYTF.

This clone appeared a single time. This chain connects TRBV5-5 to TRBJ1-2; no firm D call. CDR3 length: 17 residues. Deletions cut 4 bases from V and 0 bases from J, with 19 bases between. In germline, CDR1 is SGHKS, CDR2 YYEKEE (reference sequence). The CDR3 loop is CASSPLNPAGANYGYTF. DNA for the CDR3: TGTGCCAGCAGCCCTCTGAACCCGGCCGGAGCTAACTATGGCTACACCTTC.

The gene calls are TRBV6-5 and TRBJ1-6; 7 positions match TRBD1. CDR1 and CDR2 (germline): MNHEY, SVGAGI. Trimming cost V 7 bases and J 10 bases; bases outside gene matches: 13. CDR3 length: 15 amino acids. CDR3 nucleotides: TGTGCCAGCATTCGAACAGGGGCCTCTGAATCACCCCTCCACTTT. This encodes CASIRTGASESPLHF.

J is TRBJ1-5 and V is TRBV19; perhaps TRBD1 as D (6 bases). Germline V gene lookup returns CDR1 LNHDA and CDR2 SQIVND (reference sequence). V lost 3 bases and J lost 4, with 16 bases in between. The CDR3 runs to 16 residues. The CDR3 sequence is CASSIRVRGRNQPQHF. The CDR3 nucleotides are TGTGCCAGTAGTATTCGAGTCAGGGGAAGGAATCAGCCCCAGCATTTT.

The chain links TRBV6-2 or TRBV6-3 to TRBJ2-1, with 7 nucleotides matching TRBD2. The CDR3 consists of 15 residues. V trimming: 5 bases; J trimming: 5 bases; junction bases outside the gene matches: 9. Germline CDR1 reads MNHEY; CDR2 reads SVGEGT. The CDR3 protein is CASSRFRGLNNEQFF. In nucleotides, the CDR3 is TGTGCCAGCAGTCGGTTTAGGGGACTAAACAATGAGCAGTTCTTC.

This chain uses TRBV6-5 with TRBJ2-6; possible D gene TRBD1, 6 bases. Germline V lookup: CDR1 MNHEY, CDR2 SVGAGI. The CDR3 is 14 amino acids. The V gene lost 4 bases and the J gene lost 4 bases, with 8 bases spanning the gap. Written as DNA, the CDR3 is TGTGCCAGCAGTTCAGGGGTGGGGGCCAACGTCCTGACTTTC. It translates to CASSSGVGANVLTF.

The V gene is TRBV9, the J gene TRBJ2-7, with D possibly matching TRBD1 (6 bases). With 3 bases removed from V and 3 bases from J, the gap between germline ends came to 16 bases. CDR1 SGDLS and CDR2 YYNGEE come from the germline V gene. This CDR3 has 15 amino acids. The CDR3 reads CASSAQPTGIYEQYF. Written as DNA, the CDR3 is TGTGCCAGCAGCGCCCAACCAACAGGGATCTACGAGCAGTACTTC. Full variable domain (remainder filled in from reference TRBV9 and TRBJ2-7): DSGVTQTPKHLITATGQRVTLRCSPRSGDLSVYWYQQSLDQGLQFLIQYYNGEERAKGNILERFSAQQFPDLHSELNLSSLELGDSALYFCASSAQPTGIYEQYFGPGTRLTVT.

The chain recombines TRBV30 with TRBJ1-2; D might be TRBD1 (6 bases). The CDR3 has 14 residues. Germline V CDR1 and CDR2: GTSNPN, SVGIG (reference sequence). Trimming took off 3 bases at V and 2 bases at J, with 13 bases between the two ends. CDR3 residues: CAWRVTGSNYGYTF. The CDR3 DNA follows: TGTGCCTGGAGGGTGACAGGATCGAACTATGGCTACACCTTC.

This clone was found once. CDR3 nucleotides: TGTGCCAGCAGGGGGAATGGGGGCTCGATGGGCTACACCTTC. It translates to CASRGNGGSMGYTF. This chain connects TRBV6-5 to TRBJ1-2; tentative D call: TRBD1 (6 bases). Per germline, CDR1 MNHEY and CDR2 SVGAGI. The CDR3 totals 14 residues. V lost 6 bases and J lost 8, with 19 bases in between.

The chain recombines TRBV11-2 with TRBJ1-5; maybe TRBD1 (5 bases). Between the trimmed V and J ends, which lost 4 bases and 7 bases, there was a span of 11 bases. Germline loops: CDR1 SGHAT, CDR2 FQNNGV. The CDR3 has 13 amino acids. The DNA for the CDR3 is TGTGCCAGCAGCTCTCACAGGTTCCAGCCCCAGCATTTT. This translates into CASSSHRFQPQHF. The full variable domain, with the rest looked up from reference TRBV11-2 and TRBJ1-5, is EAGVAQSPRYKIIEKRQSVAFWCNPISGHATLYWYQQILGQGPKLLIQFQNNGVVDDSQLPKDRFSAERLKGVDSTLKIQPAKLEDSAVYLCASSSHRFQPQHFGDGTRLSIL.

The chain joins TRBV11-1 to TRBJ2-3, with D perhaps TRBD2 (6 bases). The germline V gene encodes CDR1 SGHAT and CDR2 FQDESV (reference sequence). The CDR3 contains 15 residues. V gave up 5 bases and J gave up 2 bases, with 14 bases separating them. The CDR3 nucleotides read TGTGCCAGCAGCGCCCGACTAGAACACACAGATACGCAGTATTTT. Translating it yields CASSARLEHTDTQYF.

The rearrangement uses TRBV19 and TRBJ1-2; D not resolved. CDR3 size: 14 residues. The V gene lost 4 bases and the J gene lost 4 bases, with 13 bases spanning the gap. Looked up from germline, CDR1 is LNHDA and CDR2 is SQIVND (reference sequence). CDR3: CASSTPPGSYGYTF. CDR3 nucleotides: TGTGCCAGTAGTACCCCTCCCGGGAGCTATGGCTACACCTTC.

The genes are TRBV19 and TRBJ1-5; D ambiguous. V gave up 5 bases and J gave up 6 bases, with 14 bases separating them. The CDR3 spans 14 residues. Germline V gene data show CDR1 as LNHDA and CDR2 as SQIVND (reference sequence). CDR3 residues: CASSQNRVGQPQHF. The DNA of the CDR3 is TGTGCCAGTAGTCAAAATCGGGTGGGTCAGCCCCAGCATTTT.